A single sample is the source of the 20 T cell receptor beta chains below, sequenced in a study of T-cell memory formation after mild COVID-19. Using its own MiXCR run on the 5' RACE reads, TCRdb lists one record per CDR3 protein. The data show more than 300,000 distinct CDR3 sequences, approximately 15% seen once. The sequenced sample was PBMCs or a T cell subset sorted from them (not recorded which). Receptors were obtained from a young man who had mild COVID-19 (a few samples of this study predate the infection). Cell type and time point are not known.

This sequence joins TRBV5-1 and TRBJ2-1; a weak D match, TRBD1 (6 bases). Germline V gene data show CDR1 as SGHRS and CDR2 as YFSETQ. The CDR3 covers 18 residues. The germline V and J ends were trimmed by 4 bases and 1 base, with 21 bases remaining between them. The chain's CDR3 is CASSPRRDILLSYNEQFF. The CDR3 nucleotides read TGCGCCAGCAGCCCTCGCCGGGACATACTATTATCCTACAATGAGCAGTTCTTC.

There are many counts of this clonotype. This sequence joins TRBV12-3 or TRBV12-4 and TRBJ2-1; TRBD2 matches at 8 bases. J was trimmed by 9 bases and V by 5 bases; bases with no gene match: 3. This CDR3 contains 12 residues. The CDR3 nucleotides read TGTGCCAGCAGTGGACTAGCATTTGAGCAGTTCTTC. This codes for CASSGLAFEQFF.

J is TRBJ2-2 and V is TRBV7-3; the D gene could be TRBD1 or TRBD2 (5 bases each). V dropped 4 bases and J dropped 6 bases, with 18 bases sitting between them. CDR3 size: 16 residues. Germline V lookup: CDR1 SGHTA, CDR2 FQGTGA. The CDR3 reads CASSSSGTRVPGELFF. The CDR3 nucleotides read TGTGCCAGCAGCTCCTCCGGGACCAGGGTTCCCGGGGAGCTGTTTTTT.

The CDR3 reads CASSGIPGTVSYEQYF. The DNA of the CDR3 is TGCGCCAGCAGTGGAATCCCCGGGACGGTGTCCTACGAGCAGTACTTC. J is TRBJ2-7 and V is TRBV10-2; D possibly matches TRBD1 or TRBD2 (5 bases each). Germline assignment: CDR1 WSHSY and CDR2 SAAADI. The CDR3 extends over 16 amino acids. V was pared by 4 bases and J by 1 base, with 17 bases between.

V usage is TRBV5-1 and J usage is TRBJ2-5; 8 bases match TRBD2. Looked up from germline, CDR1 is SGHRS and CDR2 is YFSETQ. CDR3 length: 15 amino acids. Trimming removed 1 base from V and 5 bases from J; junction bases left unmatched: 7. The CDR3 reads CASSLTNSGVETQYF. The CDR3 DNA sequence: TGCGCCAGCAGCTTGACTAATAGCGGGGTTGAGACCCAGTACTTC.

This chain connects TRBV15 to TRBJ2-2, with D maybe TRBD2 (6 bases). The CDR3 is 16 amino acids. Germline V lookup: CDR1 LNHNV, CDR2 YYDKDF (reference sequence). With 0 bases removed from V and 6 bases from J, the gap between germline ends came to 14 bases. The CDR3 DNA reads TGTGCCACCAGCAGAGATGGGGCGGGAACGGCCGGGGAGCTGTTTTTT. This codes for CATSRDGAGTAGELFF.

The rearrangement uses TRBV10-2 and TRBJ1-2; D remains ambiguous. Trimming removed 3 bases at V and 5 bases at J, with 10 bases between. The CDR3 length is 13 residues. Germline V lookup: CDR1 WSHSY, CDR2 SAAADI. CDR3 sequence reads: CASSDETYYGYTF. The CDR3 DNA is TGCGCCAGCAGTGACGAGACCTATTATGGCTACACCTTC.

The rearrangement joins TRBV7-9 to TRBJ1-1; 7 bases map to TRBD1. The CDR3 length is 14 residues. CDR1 and CDR2 (germline): SEHNR, FQNEAQ (reference sequence). V was pared by 5 bases and J by 0 bases, with 3 bases of the junction left unmatched. The CDR3 sequence is CASSEQGVNTEAFF. CDR3 nucleotides: TGTGCCAGCAGCGAGCAGGGGGTGAACACTGAAGCTTTCTTT.

The CDR3 is CASSARPSTDTQYF. DNA for the CDR3: TGTGCCAGCAGCGCGCGGCCTAGCACAGATACGCAGTATTTT. The V gene is TRBV7-9, the J gene TRBJ2-3; unclear D gene. The germline V and J ends were trimmed by 5 bases and 0 bases, with 9 bases remaining between them. From germline, CDR1 is SEHNR and CDR2 FQNEAQ (reference sequence). The CDR3 runs 14 residues.

This clonotype was observed a handful of times. CDR3 nucleotide sequence: TGTGCCAGCTCACCACGACTGACAGGCCTCGGGGAGACCCAGTACTTC. This translates into CASSPRLTGLGETQYF. The chain carries TRBV18 and TRBJ2-5; TRBD1 is a possible D gene (6 bases). V gave up 1 base and J gave up 5 bases, with 17 bases separating them. CDR1 is KGHSH, CDR2 LQKENI, per germline. The CDR3 contains 16 residues. The full variable domain, completed using reference TRBV18 and TRBJ2-5, is NAGVMQNPRHLVRRRGQEARLRCSPMKGHSHVYWYRQLPEEGLKFMVYLQKENIIDESGMPKERFSAEFPKEGPSILRIQQVVRGDSAAYFCASSPRLTGLGETQYFGPGTRLLVL.

This clonotype showed up just a few times. This sequence joins TRBV5-1 and TRBJ2-7; 8 positions match TRBD1. Germline CDR1 is SGHRS and CDR2 is YFSETQ. The V segment lost 0 bases and the J segment 7 bases; nucleotides outside the gene matches: 6. This CDR3 has 14 residues. The CDR3 loop is CASSLAETGEEQYF. CDR3 DNA sequence: TGCGCCAGCAGCTTGGCCGAGACAGGGGAAGAGCAGTACTTC.

V and J are TRBV7-2 and TRBJ1-2, with D perhaps matching TRBD1 (6 bases). The germline gives CDR1 SGHTA, CDR2 FQGNSA. This CDR3 is 13 amino acids long. Trimming removed 2 bases at V and 8 bases at J, with 12 bases between. The CDR3 bases are TGTGCCAGCAGCTTATCCCGGGGGCACGGCTACACCTTC. It is translated as CASSLSRGHGYTF.

This clonotype was picked up many times. This rearrangement joins TRBV6-5 to TRBJ1-1; tentatively, D is TRBD1 (6 bases). Trimming cost V 6 bases and J 4 bases, with 12 bases left between them. The CDR3 sequence is 13 residues long. The germline CDR1 and CDR2 sequences are MNHEY and SVGAGI. CDR3 nucleotides: TGTGCCAGCAGAAAGGGGGGGAGCACTGAAGCTTTCTTT. This sequence encodes CASRKGGSTEAFF.

This clonotype has ten or more counts. At one boundary the junction diverges from the germline segment, which might be a read error. The V gene is TRBV7-3, the J gene TRBJ2-3; possibly TRBD2 for D (7 bases). The CDR3 runs to 13 residues. Germline-derived CDR1 and CDR2 are SGHTA and FQGTGA. Here the CDR3 DNA reads TGCGCCAGCAGCCCCGGGGGGCCAGATACGCAGTATTTT. This translates into CASSPGGPDTQYF.

The chain employs TRBV4-1 and TRBJ2-1; 13 nucleotides agree with TRBD2. CDR1 is MGHRA, CDR2 YSYEKL, per germline. With V trimmed by 4 bases and J by 2 bases, 8 bases remained unmatched. This CDR3 is 18 amino acids long. In nucleotides, the CDR3 is TGCGCCAGCAGCCTACCCGGGACTAGCGGGGTCACCTACAATGAGCAGTTCTTC. Its translation: CASSLPGTSGVTYNEQFF.

This clonotype was observed at least ten times. The J gene is TRBJ2-1, the V gene TRBV5-1; TRBD2 aligns across 7 bases. With 2 bases clipped from V and 5 bases from J, the junction kept 4 bases outside the gene matches. Germline V gives CDR1 SGHRS, CDR2 YFSETQ. This CDR3 region has 14 residues. CDR3: CASSFSGVNNEQFF. CDR3 coding DNA: TGCGCCAGCAGCTTCAGCGGGGTTAACAATGAGCAGTTCTTC.

This clonotype was counted once. The chain carries TRBV4-3 and TRBJ1-1, with TRBD1 as a possible D gene (6 bases). V was cut by 0 bases and J by 0 bases, with 17 bases left in between. Looked up from germline, CDR1 is LGHNA and CDR2 is YSLEER. The CDR3 length is 18 residues. CDR3 in amino acids: CASSQDRRTEALNTEAFF. The CDR3 region has the DNA TGCGCCAGCAGCCAAGATCGGAGGACAGAAGCCCTGAACACTGAAGCTTTCTTT.

This clonotype showed up just a few times. The chain uses TRBV25-1 and TRBJ2-3; D tentatively reads TRBD1 or TRBD2 (5 bases each). Deletions cut 5 bases from V and 1 base from J, with 13 bases between. The CDR3 has 15 residues. The germline CDR1 and CDR2 sequences are MGHDK and SYGVNS. CDR3 nucleotides: TGTGCCAGCAGTAGAACCCTGGGGGGCACAGATACGCAGTATTTT. The encoded protein is CASSRTLGGTDTQYF.

In this sample, this clonotype turned up a few times. The chain employs TRBV20-1 and TRBJ2-3; D perhaps matches TRBD2 (5 bases). CDR1 and CDR2 (germline): DFQATT, SNEGSKA (reference sequence). Trimming left V 1 base short and J 3 bases short, with 8 bases between. The CDR3 spans 13 residues. CDR3 sequence reads: CSARVPGTDTQYF. The CDR3, as DNA: TGCAGTGCTAGAGTCCCGGGGACAGATACGCAGTATTTT.

This clonotype has just a few counts. The chain recombines TRBV6-5 with TRBJ1-6, with a weak D call TRBD1 (5 bases). Germline V CDR1 and CDR2: MNHEY, SVGAGI. CDR3 length equals 15 residues. Trimming took 2 bases from V and 5 from J, leaving 10 bases between them. In DNA, the CDR3 is TGTGCCAGCAGTTACGGGGGAAAAAATAATTCACCCCTCCACTTT. Amino acid sequence: CASSYGGKNNSPLHF.